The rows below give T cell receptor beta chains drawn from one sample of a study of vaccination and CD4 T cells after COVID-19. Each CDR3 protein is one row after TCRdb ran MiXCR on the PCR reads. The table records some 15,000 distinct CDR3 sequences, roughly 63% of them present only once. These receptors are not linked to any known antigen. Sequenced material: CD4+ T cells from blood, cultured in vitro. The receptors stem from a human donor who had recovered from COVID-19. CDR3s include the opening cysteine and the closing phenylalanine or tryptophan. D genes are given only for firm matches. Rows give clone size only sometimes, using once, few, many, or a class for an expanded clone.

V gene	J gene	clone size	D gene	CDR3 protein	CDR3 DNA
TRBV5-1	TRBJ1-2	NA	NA	CASSFSGVSYGYTF	TGCGCCAGCAGCTTTTCAGGGGTGAGCTATGGCTACACCTTC
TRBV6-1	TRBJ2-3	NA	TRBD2	CASSQWAGGLADTQYF	TGTGCCAGCAGCCAATGGGCGGGGGGGCTTGCAGATACGCAGTATTTT
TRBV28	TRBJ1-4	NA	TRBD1	CACTGVATNEKLFF	TGTGCCTGCACAGGGGTGGCAACTAATGAAAAACTGTTTTTT
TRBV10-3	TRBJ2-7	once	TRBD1	CAISESPGGSYEQYF	TGTGCCATCAGTGAGTCGCCAGGGGGCTCCTACGAGCAGTACTTC
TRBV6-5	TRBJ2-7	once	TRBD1	CASSYGGQGMYEQYF	TGTGCCAGCAGTTACGGCGGACAGGGCATGTACGAGCAGTACTTC
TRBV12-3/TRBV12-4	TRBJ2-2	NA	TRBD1	CASSPNQGAMVDTGELFF	TGTGCCAGCAGTCCGAATCAGGGGGCAATGGTAGACACCGGGGAGCTGTTTTTT
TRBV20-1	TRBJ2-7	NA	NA	CSAPTGRTVAYEQYF	TGCAGTGCTCCAACGGGGAGAACGGTGGCCTACGAGCAGTACTTC
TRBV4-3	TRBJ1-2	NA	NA	CASSQKGQTRGYGYTF	TGCGCCAGCAGCCAAAAAGGACAGACGAGGGGATATGGCTACACCTTC
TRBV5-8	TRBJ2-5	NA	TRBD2	CASSFHSGRPHLETQYF	TGTGCCAGCAGCTTCCATAGCGGGAGGCCCCACCTAGAGACCCAGTACTTC
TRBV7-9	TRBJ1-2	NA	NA	CASREGSYGYTF	TGTGCCAGCAGGGAGGGTTCCTATGGCTACACCTTC
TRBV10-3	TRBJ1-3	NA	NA	CAISGSLNSGNTIYF	TGTGCCATCAGTGGTTCGCTAAACTCTGGAAACACCATATATTTT
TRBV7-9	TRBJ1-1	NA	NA	CASSLVETEAFF	TGTGCCAGCAGCTTAGTTGAGACTGAAGCTTTCTTT
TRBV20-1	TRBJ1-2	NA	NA	CSARGHGFYGYTF	TGCAGTGCTAGGGGACATGGTTTCTATGGCTACACCTTC
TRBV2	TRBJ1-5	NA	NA	CASSFMDSSGQPQHF	TGTGCCAGCAGTTTTATGGACTCGTCGGGGCAGCCCCAGCATTTT
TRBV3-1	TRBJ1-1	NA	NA	CASSQEYRLRGKDTEAFF	TGTGCCAGCAGCCAAGAGTACAGGTTACGGGGGAAGGACACTGAAGCTTTCTTT
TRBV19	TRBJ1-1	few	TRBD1	CASSSPDRGNTEAFF	TGTGCCAGTAGTAGCCCCGACAGGGGGAACACTGAAGCTTTCTTT
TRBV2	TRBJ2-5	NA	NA	CASRGTFLETQYF	TGTGCCAGCAGAGGGACATTTCTAGAGACCCAGTACTTC
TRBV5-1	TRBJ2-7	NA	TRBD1	CASSLGDRATYEQYF	TGCGCCAGCAGCTTGGGGGACAGGGCCACCTACGAGCAGTACTTC
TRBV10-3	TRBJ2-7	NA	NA	CAISTGGSSSQDEQYF	TGTGCCATCAGCACCGGCGGTTCGTCGTCCCAGGACGAGCAGTACTTC
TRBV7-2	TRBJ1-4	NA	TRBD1	CASSLTAGGGGEKLFF	TGTGCCAGCAGCTTAACGGCAGGGGGCGGTGGTGAAAAACTGTTTTTT
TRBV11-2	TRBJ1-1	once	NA	CASSLLVGTEAFF	TGTGCCAGCAGCTTGTTAGTTGGCACTGAAGCTTTCTTT
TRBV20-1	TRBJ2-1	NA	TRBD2	CSARDYSGGSYNEQFF	TGCAGTGCTAGAGACTATAGCGGGGGGTCGTACAATGAGCAGTTCTTC
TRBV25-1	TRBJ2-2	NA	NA	CASRARDHTGELFF	TGTGCCAGTCGGGCAAGAGATCACACCGGGGAGCTGTTTTTT
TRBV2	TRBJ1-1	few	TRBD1	CASSSPGQGSSEAFF	TGTGCCAGCAGTTCTCCGGGACAGGGCTCATCTGAAGCTTTCTTT
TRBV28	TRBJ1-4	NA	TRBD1	CASSPGKGANLFF	TGTGCCAGCAGTCCCGGGAAGGGGGCCAATCTGTTTTTT
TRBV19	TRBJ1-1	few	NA	CASSQGGMNTEAFF	TGTGCCAGTAGTCAAGGGGGGATGAACACTGAAGCTTTCTTT
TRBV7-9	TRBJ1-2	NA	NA	CASAAGGDYGYTF	TGTGCCAGCGCGGCGGGGGGCGACTATGGCTACACCTTC
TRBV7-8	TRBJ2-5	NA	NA	CASSLAGSVQETQYF	TGTGCCAGCAGCTTAGCGGGGTCTGTGCAAGAGACCCAGTACTTC
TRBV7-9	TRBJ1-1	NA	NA	CASSFTQRNTEAFF	TGTGCCAGCAGCTTTACACAGCGTAACACTGAAGCTTTCTTT
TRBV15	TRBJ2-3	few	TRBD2	CATSRASGGLSTDTQYF	TGTGCCACCAGCAGAGCCAGCGGGGGGTTGAGCACAGATACGCAGTATTTT
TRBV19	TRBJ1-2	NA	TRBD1	CASSIPRTGFGYTF	TGTGCCAGTAGTATCCCCCGGACAGGGTTTGGCTACACCTTC
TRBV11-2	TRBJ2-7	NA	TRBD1	CASSRPGQAYEQYF	TGTGCCAGCAGCCGGCCCGGACAGGCCTACGAGCAGTACTTC
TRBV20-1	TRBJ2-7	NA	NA	CSARDQDYEQYF	TGCAGTGCTAGAGATCAGGACTACGAGCAGTACTTC
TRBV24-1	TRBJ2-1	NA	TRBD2	CATSDFSGGGSYNEQFF	TGTGCCACCAGTGATTTCTCCGGGGGAGGGTCCTACAATGAGCAGTTCTTC
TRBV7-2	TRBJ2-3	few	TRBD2	CASSQRRASGAPEYF	TGTGCCAGCAGCCAACGGCGGGCTAGCGGGGCCCCAGAGTATTTT
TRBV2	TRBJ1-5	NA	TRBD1	CASTRQGLNQPQHF	TGTGCCAGCACAAGACAGGGCCTCAATCAGCCCCAGCATTTT
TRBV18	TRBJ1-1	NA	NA	CASSTGLNTEAFF	TGTGCCAGCTCCACAGGGTTAAACACTGAAGCTTTCTTT